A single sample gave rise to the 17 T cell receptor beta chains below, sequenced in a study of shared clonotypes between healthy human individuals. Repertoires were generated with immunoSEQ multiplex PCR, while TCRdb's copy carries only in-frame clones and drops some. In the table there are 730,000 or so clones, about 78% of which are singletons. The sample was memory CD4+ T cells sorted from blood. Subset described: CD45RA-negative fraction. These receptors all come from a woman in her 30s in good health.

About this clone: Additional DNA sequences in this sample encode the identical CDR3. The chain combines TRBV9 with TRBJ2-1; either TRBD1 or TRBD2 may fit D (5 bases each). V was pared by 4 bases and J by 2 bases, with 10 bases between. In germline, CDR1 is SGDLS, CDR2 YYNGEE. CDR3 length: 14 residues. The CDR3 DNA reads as TGTGCCAGCAGCAGAGAGGGACCCTACAATGAGCAGTTCTTC. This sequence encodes CASSREGPYNEQFF.

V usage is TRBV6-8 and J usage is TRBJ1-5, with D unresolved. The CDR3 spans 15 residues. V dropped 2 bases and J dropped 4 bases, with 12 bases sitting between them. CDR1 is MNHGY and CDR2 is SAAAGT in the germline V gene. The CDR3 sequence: CASSYDPASNQPQHF. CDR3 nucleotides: TGTGCCAGCAGTTACGATCCGGCCTCTAATCAGCCCCAGCATTTT.

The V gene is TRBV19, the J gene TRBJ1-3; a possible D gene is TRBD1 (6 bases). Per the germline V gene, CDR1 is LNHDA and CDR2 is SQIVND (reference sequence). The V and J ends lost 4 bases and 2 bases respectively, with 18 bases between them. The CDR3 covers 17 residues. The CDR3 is CASSTRRGGRPGNTIYF. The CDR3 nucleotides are TGTGCCAGTAGTACCCGGCGGGGGGGGCGCCCTGGAAACACCATATATTTT.

The CDR3 DNA reads as TGTGCCAGCAGTCGGGGGACAGGGCTAAACGGGGAGCTGTTTTTT. It encodes CASSRGTGLNGELFF. The chain recombines TRBV28 with TRBJ2-2; 9 bases agree with TRBD1. V lost 5 bases, J lost 7 bases, and 8 bases stayed unmatched. CDR3 length equals 15 residues. Germline assignment: CDR1 MDHEN and CDR2 SYDVKM.

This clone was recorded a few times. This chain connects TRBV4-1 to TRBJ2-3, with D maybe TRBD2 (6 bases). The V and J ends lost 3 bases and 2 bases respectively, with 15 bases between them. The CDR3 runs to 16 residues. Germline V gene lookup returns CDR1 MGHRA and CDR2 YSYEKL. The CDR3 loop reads CASSQLPGLNTDTQYF. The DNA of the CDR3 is TGCGCCAGCAGCCAGTTACCGGGACTCAACACAGATACGCAGTATTTT.

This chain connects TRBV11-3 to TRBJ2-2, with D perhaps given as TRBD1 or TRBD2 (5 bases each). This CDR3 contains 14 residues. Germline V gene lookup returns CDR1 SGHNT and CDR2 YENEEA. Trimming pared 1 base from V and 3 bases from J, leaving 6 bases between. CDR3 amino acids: CASSLGGHTGELFF. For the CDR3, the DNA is TGTGCCAGCAGCTTAGGGGGACACACCGGGGAGCTGTTTTTT.

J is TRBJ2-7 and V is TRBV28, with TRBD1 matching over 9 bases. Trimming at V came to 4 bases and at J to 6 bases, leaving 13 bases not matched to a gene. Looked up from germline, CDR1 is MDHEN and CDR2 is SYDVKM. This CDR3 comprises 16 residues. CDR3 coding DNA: TGTGCCAGCAGTTCCCCCGTTGGACAGGGGATGGGCGAGCAGTACTTC. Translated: CASSSPVGQGMGEQYF.

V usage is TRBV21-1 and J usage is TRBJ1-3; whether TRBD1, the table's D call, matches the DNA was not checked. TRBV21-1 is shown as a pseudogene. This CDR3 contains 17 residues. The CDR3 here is CASSKRQGGLSGNTIYF. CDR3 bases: TGTGCCAGCAGCAAAAGACAGGGAGGTCTCTCTGGAAACACCATATATTTT.

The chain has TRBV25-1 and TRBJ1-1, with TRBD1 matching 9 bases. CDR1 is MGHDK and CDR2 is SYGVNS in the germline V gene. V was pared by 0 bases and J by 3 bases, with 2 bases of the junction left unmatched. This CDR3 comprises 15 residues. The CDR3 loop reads CASSEYRTGDTEAFF. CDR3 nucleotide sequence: TGTGCCAGCAGTGAATACCGGACAGGGGACACTGAAGCTTTCTTT.

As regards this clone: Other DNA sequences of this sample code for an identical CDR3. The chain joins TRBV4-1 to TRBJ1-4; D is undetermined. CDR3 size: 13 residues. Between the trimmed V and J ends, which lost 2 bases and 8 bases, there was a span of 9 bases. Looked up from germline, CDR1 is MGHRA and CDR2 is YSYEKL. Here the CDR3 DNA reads TGCGCCAGCAGCCAAATCCTCGGGGAAAAACTGTTTTTT. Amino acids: CASSQILGEKLFF.

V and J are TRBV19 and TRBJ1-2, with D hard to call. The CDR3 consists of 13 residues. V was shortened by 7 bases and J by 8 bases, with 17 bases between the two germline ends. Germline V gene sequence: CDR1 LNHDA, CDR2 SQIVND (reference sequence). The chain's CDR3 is CASTSGSGIGYTF. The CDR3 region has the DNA TGTGCCAGTACCTCAGGTTCGGGGATCGGCTACACCTTC.

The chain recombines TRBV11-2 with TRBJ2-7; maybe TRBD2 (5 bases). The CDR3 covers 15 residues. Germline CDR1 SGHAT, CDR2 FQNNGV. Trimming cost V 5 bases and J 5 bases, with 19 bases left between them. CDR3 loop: CASSLLRENPHEQYF. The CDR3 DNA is TGTGCCAGCAGCCTTTTGAGGGAGAACCCCCACGAGCAGTACTTC.

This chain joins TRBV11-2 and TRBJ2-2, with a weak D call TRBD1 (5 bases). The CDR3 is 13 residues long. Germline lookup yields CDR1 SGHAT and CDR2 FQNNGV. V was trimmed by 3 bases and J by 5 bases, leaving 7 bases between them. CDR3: CASSLGLTGELFF. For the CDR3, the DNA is TGTGCCAGCAGCTTGGGGCTAACCGGGGAGCTGTTTTTT.

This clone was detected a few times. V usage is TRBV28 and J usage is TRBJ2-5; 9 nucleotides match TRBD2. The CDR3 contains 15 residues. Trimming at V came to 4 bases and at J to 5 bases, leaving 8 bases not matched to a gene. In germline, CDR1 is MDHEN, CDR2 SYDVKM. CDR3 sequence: CASSSAGGRRETQYF. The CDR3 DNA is TGTGCCAGCAGTTCCGCGGGGGGGCGACGGGAGACCCAGTACTTC.

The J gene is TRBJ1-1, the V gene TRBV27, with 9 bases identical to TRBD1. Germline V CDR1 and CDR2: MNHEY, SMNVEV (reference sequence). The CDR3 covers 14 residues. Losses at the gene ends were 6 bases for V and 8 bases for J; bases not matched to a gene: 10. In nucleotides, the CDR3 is TGTGCCAGCAGGTCGGGACAGGGCCATCGGGAAGCTTTCTTT. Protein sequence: CASRSGQGHREAFF.

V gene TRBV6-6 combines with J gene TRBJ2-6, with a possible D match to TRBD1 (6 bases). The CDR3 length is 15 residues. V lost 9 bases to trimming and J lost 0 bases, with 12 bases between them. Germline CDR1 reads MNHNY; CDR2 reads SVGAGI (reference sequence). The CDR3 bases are TGTGCCAGTCTTAAGGGGGACTCTGGGGCCAACGTCCTGACTTTC. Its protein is CASLKGDSGANVLTF.

The CDR3 DNA reads TGTGCCAGCAGCTACGGGACGACGGTGGGCCACGAGCAGTACTTC. This gives the protein CASSYGTTVGHEQYF. The chain carries TRBV7-2 and TRBJ2-7; TRBD1 or TRBD2 may be the D gene (5 bases each). The germline gives CDR1 SGHTA, CDR2 FQGNSA. V was shortened by 4 bases and J by 5 bases, with 18 bases between the two germline ends. CDR3 length: 15 residues.